The present T cell receptor (beta chain) was sequenced within a study of identical twins. Study outcomes and limitations: In beta out-of-frame sequences, the excess sharing between twins was weaker. Findings came from cross-sectional statistics, without long-term follow-up of donors.

Trimming pared 1 base from V and 4 bases from J, leaving 16 bases between. In germline, CDR1 is LNHNV, CDR2 YYDKDF (reference sequence). CDR3 length: 17 amino acids. This clonotype was recorded many times. Its antigen remains unknown. TCRdb reprocessed the 5' RACE reads via MiXCR and lists one record per CDR3 protein. The repertoire holds over 550,000 distinct CDR3 sequences, with about 7% as singletons. This sample also appeared in a second study, on yellow fever vaccine responses in identical twins.

This clonotype was obtained from a woman aged 18-35 years in good health. Sequences were obtained from PBMCs. V and J are TRBV15 and TRBJ2-2; no clear D gene. CDR3 amino acids: CATSRGKEASGTGELFF. DNA of the CDR3: TGTGCCACCAGCAGAGGCAAAGAGGCCTCGGGCACCGGGGAGCTGTTTTTT.